These 29 T cell receptor beta chains share one sample of origin, sequenced in a study of a mutant IDH1 vaccine in newly diagnosed glioma. These TCRs' antigens remain unknown. The assay was immunoSEQ multiplex PCR, and TCRdb's table has in-frame clones only and misses some. The table includes roughly 62,000 clones, under 90% detected once. Time point specified: week 5, during vaccination. The investigators gave 300 ug of mutant IDH1 20-mer peptide in each vaccine dose, together with topical imiquimod. This specimen was PBMCs, taken from a glioma patient whose treatment included an IDH1 peptide vaccine. Receptors were obtained from a woman aged 45-59 years with glioma.

The table lists this clone with a few counts. This sequence joins TRBV10-2 and TRBJ1-1; D ambiguous. Germline V gene data show CDR1 as WSHSY and CDR2 as SAAADI. The CDR3 contains 15 residues. V was clipped by 2 bases and J by 1 base, with 11 bases between them. CDR3 sequence reads: CASSERHGRNTEAFF. As DNA, the CDR3 is TGCGCCAGCAGTGAGAGGCATGGGAGGAACACTGAAGCTTTCTTT.

The V and J genes are TRBV5-1 and TRBJ1-3; a possible D gene is TRBD1 (5 bases). CDR1 is SGHRS and CDR2 is YFSETQ in the germline V gene. This CDR3 has 17 residues. Trimming cost V 5 bases and J 1 base, with 19 bases left between them. CDR3 in amino acids: CASRDPAGDWSGNTIYF. CDR3 DNA: TGCGCCAGCAGGGATCCGGCGGGGGACTGGTCTGGAAACACCATATATTTT.

The rearrangement uses TRBV4-3 and TRBJ2-3; 7 nucleotides match TRBD2. Looked up from germline, CDR1 is LGHNA and CDR2 is YSLEER. This CDR3 spans 16 amino acids. V shed 0 bases, J shed 2 bases, and the junction held 5 bases outside the gene matches. This CDR3 reads CASSQDPRGDTDTQYF. CDR3 coding DNA: TGCGCCAGCAGCCAAGATCCTCGGGGGGACACAGATACGCAGTATTTT.

V and J are TRBV19 and TRBJ1-6; perhaps TRBD1 as D (6 bases). The V gene lost 1 base and the J gene lost 3 bases, with 13 bases spanning the gap. The CDR3 totals 17 residues. Germline V gene data show CDR1 as LNHDA and CDR2 as SQIVND (reference sequence). CDR3: CASSIGEGGNYNSPLHF. In DNA, the CDR3 is TGTGCCAGTAGTATAGGTGAAGGGGGAAACTATAATTCACCCCTCCACTTT.

This chain connects TRBV5-4 to TRBJ1-6; the D gene is possibly TRBD1 (5 bases). Per germline, CDR1 SGHNT and CDR2 YYREEE (reference sequence). Trimming took off 4 bases at V and 5 bases at J, with 13 bases between the two ends. The CDR3 is made up of 15 amino acids. The CDR3 coding sequence is TGTGCCAGCAGCCCGAAGACAGTGAATAATTCACCCCTCCACTTT. It translates to CASSPKTVNNSPLHF.

The chain is built from TRBV7-2 and TRBJ2-7, with D hard to call. V lost 4 bases and J 4 bases, leaving 11 bases between the germline ends. The CDR3 length is 13 residues. CDR1 SGHTA and CDR2 FQGNSA come from the germline V gene. The chain's CDR3 is CASSSGRIYEQYF. As DNA, the CDR3 is TGTGCCAGCAGCTCCGGACGGATATACGAGCAGTACTTC.

This clone was detected a few times. This chain connects TRBV7-2 to TRBJ2-2; TRBD2 aligns across 7 bases. J lost 2 bases, V lost 8 bases, and 11 bases had no gene match. The germline V gene encodes CDR1 SGHTA and CDR2 FQGNSA. The CDR3 spans 16 residues. The CDR3 nucleotides are TGTGCCAGCCTGAATTCGGGGACTACAAACACCGGGGAGCTGTTTTTT. Translated: CASLNSGTTNTGELFF.

The genes are TRBV4-1 and TRBJ1-1; D not certain. The CDR3 covers 14 residues. Trimming stripped 4 bases from V and 1 base from J, with 10 bases between. Germline assignment: CDR1 MGHRA and CDR2 YSYEKL. For the CDR3, the DNA is TGCGCCAGCAGCCCTAGACGGTGGAACACTGAAGCTTTCTTT. Translation gives CASSPRRWNTEAFF.

This chain joins TRBV6-1 and TRBJ1-6; D not resolved. V shed 8 bases and J shed 4 bases, with 3 bases lying between them. The CDR3 loop spans 11 amino acids. From germline, CDR1 is MNHNS and CDR2 SASEGT. The CDR3 DNA follows: TGTGCCAGCGGATATAATTCACCCCTCCACTTT. It is translated as CASGYNSPLHF.

This sequence joins TRBV10-3 and TRBJ1-1; no clear D. The CDR3 length is 12 residues. Germline V gene sequence: CDR1 ENHRY, CDR2 SYGVKD. Trimming cost V 11 bases and J 4 bases, with 14 bases left between them. The CDR3, as DNA: TGTGCCTCCGTCGGCTTTGGCACTGAAGCTTTCTTT. Encoded protein: CASVGFGTEAFF.

V and J are TRBV5-4 and TRBJ2-2; D possibly matches TRBD1 or TRBD2 (5 bases each). This CDR3 is built from 18 residues. The germline V gene encodes CDR1 SGHNT and CDR2 YYREEE (reference sequence). V lost 4 bases and J lost 6, with 25 bases in between. The CDR3 protein is CASSPGGAAPLRAGELFF. CDR3 coding DNA: TGTGCCAGCAGCCCCGGTGGGGCGGCCCCTTTGAGGGCCGGGGAGCTGTTTTTT.

The chain employs TRBV2 and TRBJ2-1, with 7 bases aligning to TRBD1. Germline V lookup: CDR1 SNHLY, CDR2 FYNNEI. With 3 bases clipped from V and 9 bases from J, the junction kept 5 bases outside the gene matches. The CDR3 sequence is 13 residues long. Here the CDR3 DNA reads TGTGCCAGCAGTGAGACAGGGATTGCTGAGCAGTTCTTC. It specifies CASSETGIAEQFF.

This chain uses TRBV28 with TRBJ1-2, with 7 bases fitting TRBD1. This CDR3 is 15 amino acids long. V was pared by 1 base and J by 6 bases, with 8 bases of the junction left unmatched. CDR1 MDHEN and CDR2 SYDVKM come from the germline V gene. CDR3 bases: TGTGCCAGCAGTTTATCGACCAGGGGGACTAATGGCTACACCTTC. Its protein product is CASSLSTRGTNGYTF.

This clone occurred once. J is TRBJ2-7 and V is TRBV6-5; 7 bases match TRBD1. CDR1 and CDR2 (germline): MNHEY, SVGAGI. The CDR3 totals 15 residues. After removal of 0 bases from V and 7 bases from J, the junction contained 9 bases not matched to a gene. For the CDR3, the DNA is TGTGCCAGCAGTTACTCCCTATCGGGACAGCAAGAGCAGTACTTC. Its translation: CASSYSLSGQQEQYF.

This clone came up a few times. V is TRBV10-1 and J is TRBJ2-2; 9 bases match TRBD1. The junction had 1 base not matched to a gene; V was cut back by 2 bases and J by 3 bases. The CDR3 is 15 amino acids. Per the germline V gene, CDR1 is WNHNN and CDR2 is SYGVQD (reference sequence). The CDR3 DNA reads TGCGCCAGCAGTGAGGGGGACAGGGACACCGGGGAGCTGTTTTTT. It encodes CASSEGDRDTGELFF.

The rearrangement uses TRBV4-1 and TRBJ2-1; the D gene is possibly TRBD2 (6 bases). In germline, CDR1 is MGHRA, CDR2 YSYEKL. This CDR3 contains 13 residues. V was pared by 1 base and J by 7 bases, with 8 bases between. The chain's CDR3 is CASSQAGRNEQFF. The DNA for the CDR3 is TGCGCCAGCAGCCAAGCGGGGAGGAATGAGCAGTTCTTC.

V is TRBV5-1 and J is TRBJ2-7; tentatively, D is TRBD1 (6 bases). The germline V gene has CDR1 SGHRS and CDR2 YFSETQ. The CDR3 totals 14 residues. With 4 bases removed from V and 5 bases from J, the gap between germline ends came to 16 bases. CDR3 region: CASSLRTAGDEQYF. The CDR3, as DNA: TGCGCCAGCAGCCTTCGGACAGCCGGGGACGAGCAGTACTTC. Based on the CDR3 plus reference TRBV5-1 and TRBJ2-7, the full variable domain is KAGVTQTPRYLIKTRGQQVTLSCSPISGHRSVSWYQQTPGQGLQFLFEYFSETQRNKGNFPGRFSGRQFSNSRSEMNVSTLELGDSALYLCASSLRTAGDEQYFGPGTRLTVT.

The rearrangement joins TRBV6-5 to TRBJ1-1, with a possible D match to TRBD1 (6 bases). CDR1 is MNHEY, CDR2 SVGAGI, per germline. Trimming cost V 9 bases and J 1 base, with 15 bases left between them. The CDR3 length is 14 residues. The CDR3 DNA is TGTGCCAGTTCCTTACAGACAGGGAACACTGAAGCTTTCTTT. It codes for CASSLQTGNTEAFF.

The chain combines TRBV14 with TRBJ2-7, with D possibly being TRBD1 or TRBD2 (5 bases each). The CDR3 runs 14 residues. Germline loops: CDR1 SGHDN, CDR2 FVKESK. With 4 bases removed from V and 5 bases from J, the gap between germline ends came to 15 bases. DNA of the CDR3: TGTGCCAGCAGCCGGGGCGGGCGTCTACACGAGCAGTACTTC. It is translated as CASSRGGRLHEQYF.

The chain employs TRBV4-2 and TRBJ2-1; possibly TRBD1 for D (6 bases). The germline V and J ends were trimmed by 0 bases and 5 bases, with 29 bases remaining between them. The CDR3 runs to 21 residues. CDR1 is LGHNA and CDR2 is YNFKEQ in the germline V gene. The CDR3 protein is CASSQDLSGVLAGARDNEQFF. The DNA of the CDR3 is TGTGCCAGCAGCCAAGATCTTTCCGGTGTGTTAGCAGGGGCGAGAGACAATGAGCAGTTCTTC.

The chain couples TRBV11-3 to TRBJ1-4; 9 positions match TRBD1. The CDR3 runs 14 residues. CDR1 is SGHNT and CDR2 is YENEEA in the germline V gene. Germline trimming cut 5 bases from V and 8 bases from J; bases unmatched to any gene: 6. The chain's CDR3 is CASSPDRGREKLFF. The CDR3 DNA follows: TGTGCCAGCAGCCCGGACAGGGGAAGGGAAAAACTGTTTTTT. Complete variable domain (other parts from reference TRBV11-3 and TRBJ1-4): EAGVVQSPRYKIIEKKQPVAFWCNPISGHNTLYWYLQNLGQGPELLIRYENEEAVDDSQLPKDRFSAERLKGVDSTLKIQPAELGDSAVYLCASSPDRGREKLFFGSGTQLSVL.

This clone was observed a single time. This sequence joins TRBV19 and TRBJ2-7; 13 positions agree with TRBD2. CDR1 and CDR2 from the germline V gene are LNHDA and SQIVND (reference sequence). The CDR3 totals 16 residues. The V and J ends lost 5 bases and 3 bases, in that order; junction bases with no gene match: 7. The CDR3 here is CASSLSTSGGFYEQYF. CDR3 sequence (DNA): TGTGCCAGTAGTCTTTCGACTAGCGGGGGGTTCTACGAGCAGTACTTC. The full variable domain, rest sourced from reference TRBV19 and TRBJ2-7, is DGGITQSPKYLFRKEGQNVTLSCEQNLNHDAMYWYRQDPGQGLRLIYYSQIVNDFQKGDIAEGYSVSREKKESFPLTVTSAQKNPTAFYLCASSLSTSGGFYEQYFGPGTRLTVT.

This rearrangement joins TRBV5-1 to TRBJ2-2; TRBD1 agrees at 11 bases. The CDR3 has 16 amino acids. V was clipped by 3 bases and J by 6 bases; unmatched bases: 7. The germline V gene encodes CDR1 SGHRS and CDR2 YFSETQ. CDR3 residues: CASSWTGQGAAGELFF. CDR3 DNA sequence: TGCGCCAGCAGCTGGACTGGACAGGGGGCCGCCGGGGAGCTGTTTTTT.

The chain links TRBV10-1 to TRBJ2-7, with D unresolved. Germline V CDR1 and CDR2: WNHNN, SYGVQD (reference sequence). The CDR3 loop spans 14 amino acids. The V gene lost 3 bases and the J gene lost 1 base, with 10 bases spanning the gap. The CDR3 here is CASSDRQISYEQYF. CDR3 bases: TGCGCCAGCAGTGATCGTCAGATTTCCTACGAGCAGTACTTC.

This clone was observed many times. V is TRBV28 and J is TRBJ2-7; TRBD1 agrees at 8 bases. Trimming took 5 bases from V and 0 from J; bases not matched to a gene: 12. Germline lookup yields CDR1 MDHEN and CDR2 SYDVKM. There are 17 residues in the CDR3. This CDR3 reads CASSPGGQGKHSYEQYF. DNA for the CDR3: TGTGCCAGCAGTCCCGGCGGACAGGGAAAACACTCCTACGAGCAGTACTTC. Full variable domain (rest looked up from reference TRBV28 and TRBJ2-7): DVKVTQSSRYLVKRTGEKVFLECVQDMDHENMFWYRQDPGLGLRLIYFSYDVKMKEKGDIPEGYSVSREKKERFSLILESASTNQTSMYLCASSPGGQGKHSYEQYFGPGTRLTVT.

This clone was counted between two and nine times. The genes are TRBV6-6 and TRBJ1-1, with TRBD1 matching 8 bases. Losses at the gene ends were 6 bases for V and 7 bases for J; bases not matched to a gene: 7. CDR3 length: 13 amino acids. Germline loops: CDR1 MNHNY, CDR2 SVGAGI (reference sequence). The CDR3 DNA reads TGTGCCAGCAGCGAAGACAGGGGAAGTGAAGCTTTCTTT. Translation: CASSEDRGSEAFF.

The CDR3 protein is CASSTLGGQQETQYF. In DNA, the CDR3 is TGTGCCAGTAGTACCCTGGGGGGACAACAAGAGACCCAGTACTTC. This sequence joins TRBV19 and TRBJ2-5; D may be TRBD1 or TRBD2 (6 bases each). V was shortened by 4 bases and J by 2 bases, with 14 bases between the two germline ends. This CDR3 has 15 residues. Looked up from germline, CDR1 is LNHDA and CDR2 is SQIVND (reference sequence). Looking up the rest from reference TRBV19 and TRBJ2-5 gives the full variable domain: DGGITQSPKYLFRKEGQNVTLSCEQNLNHDAMYWYRQDPGQGLRLIYYSQIVNDFQKGDIAEGYSVSREKKESFPLTVTSAQKNPTAFYLCASSTLGGQQETQYFGPGTRLLVL.

This sequence joins TRBV29-1 and TRBJ1-4; D remains ambiguous. Per germline, CDR1 SQVTM and CDR2 ANQGSEA. The germline V and J ends were trimmed by 7 bases and 3 bases, with 15 bases remaining between them. The CDR3 covers 14 residues. The CDR3 nucleotides read TGCAGCGCACGGTCTCGGAATCCTAATGAAAAACTGTTTTTT. Translated: CSARSRNPNEKLFF.

V and J are TRBV19 and TRBJ1-1; D is ambiguous. This CDR3 comprises 14 residues. Germline loops: CDR1 LNHDA, CDR2 SQIVND (reference sequence). V was clipped by 3 bases and J by 1 base, with 9 bases between them. For the CDR3, the DNA is TGTGCCAGTAGTATGGGATCCTCGAACACTGAAGCTTTCTTT. This encodes CASSMGSSNTEAFF.